These T cell receptor beta chains were read from a single sample in a study of cytomegalovirus exposure and HLA in healthy donors. Generated by immunoSEQ multiplex PCR, the TCRdb table keeps only in-frame clones and is missing some. The sample lists some 150,000 clones; about two thirds were seen once. The sample consisted of PBMCs. The receptors stem from a woman aged 60-75 years in good health and CMV-seropositive. Both conserved end residues are part of each CDR3. A D gene is named only where the DNA matches it firmly. The size of a clone is reported for some rows only, either as once, few or many, or as a class for expanded clones.

D gene	clone size	V gene	J gene	CDR3 DNA	CDR3 protein
TRBD2	once	TRBV6-1	TRBJ2-3	TGTGCCACCACAGCGGGATTAGGCACAGATACGCAGTATTTT	CATTAGLGTDTQYF
.	few	TRBV7-8	TRBJ2-7	TGTGCCAGCAGCTTAGCGGTTCGCGGCCAGTACTTC	CASSLAVRGQYF
TRBD2	once	TRBV7-9	TRBJ2-3	TGTGCCAGCAGCTTAGCGGGACTAGCGTCAGATACGCAGTATTTT	CASSLAGLASDTQYF
.	.	TRBV11-2	TRBJ1-3	TGTGCCAGCAGCTTAGCGACAGTTGGAAACACCATATATTTT	CASSLATVGNTIYF
TRBD2	.	TRBV2	TRBJ2-7	TGTGCCAGCAGGTCAACTAGCGGGAGGGCCTACGAGCAGTACTTC	CASRSTSGRAYEQYF
TRBD1	once	TRBV5-1	TRBJ1-1	TGCGCCAGCAGCTCAGGACAGGGGTATATGAACACTGAAGCTTTCTTT	CASSSGQGYMNTEAFF
TRBD1	.	TRBV28	TRBJ1-1	TGTGCCAGCTGGGGACAGGGGGCGAATCGCGTGAACACTGAAGCTTTCTTT	CASWGQGANRVNTEAFF
.	.	TRBV28	TRBJ2-2	TGTGCCAGCAGTTTCGGGGGTGTGAACACCGGGGAGCTGTTTTTT	CASSFGGVNTGELFF
TRBD1	.	TRBV28	TRBJ1-2	TGTGCCAGCACGTCTCCAGGGGGTTATGGCTACACCTTC	CASTSPGGYGYTF
.	.	TRBV27	TRBJ2-7	TGTGCCAGCAGTTTTCAACGGGGCGAGCAGTACTTC	CASSFQRGEQYF
TRBD1	.	TRBV15	TRBJ1-4	TGTGCCACCAGCAGGGGGACAGGGGAAAGTGAAAAACTGTTTTTT	CATSRGTGESEKLFF
.	.	TRBV5-1	TRBJ2-5	TGCGCCAGCAGCTTGGGGCAGGGGCAAGAGACCCAGTACTTC	CASSLGQGQETQYF
TRBD1	.	TRBV6-1	TRBJ1-2	TGTGCCAGCAGTCCGACAGGGGATGAGGGCTACACCTTC	CASSPTGDEGYTF
.	.	TRBV4-1	TRBJ2-1	TGCGCCAGCAGCCCCGGGGATCGCGGCTACAATGAGCAGTTCTTC	CASSPGDRGYNEQFF
.	.	TRBV2	TRBJ1-1	TGTGCCAGCAGTGACGGTAGATCTTTATCTGAAGCTTTCTTT	CASSDGRSLSEAFF
.	.	TRBV5-1	TRBJ2-7	TGCGCCAGCAGCTGGAGGGACGAGCAGTACTTC	CASSWRDEQYF
TRBD2	.	TRBV4-2	TRBJ2-3	TGTGCCAGCAGCCAAGATCTGGCGGGAGCTCCAGATACGCAGTATTTT	CASSQDLAGAPDTQYF